This T cell receptor (beta chain) was obtained from a study of T cells in Graves' hyperthyroidism and ophthalmopathy. Study overall: Upon initial diagnosis and before any treatment, peripheral blood was collected. Study-level findings and limits: For ophthalmopathy, model prediction preceded onset by a median roughly 6.3 months.

Under 3 months was the duration of disease in ophthalmopathy patients, who also had a Clinical Activity Score of at least 3 and a NOSPECS grade of at least 4. Diagnoses used clinical symptoms, serum thyroxine and TRAb, thyroid ultrasound and orbital computed tomography. TCR beta CDR3 region amplification was performed from RNA transcripts. Using the HTBI primer set, a first-round RT-PCR was run on the TCR CDR3. Each CDR3 protein gets one entry after TCRdb re-called the multiplex PCR reads with MiXCR. The table shows 500,000 to 800,000 distinct CDR3 sequences, with 13% to 15% occurring only once. Ten or more counts support this clonotype. The antigen remains undetermined. Trimming stripped 0 bases from V and 4 bases from J, with 7 bases between. The CDR3 loop spans 14 amino acids. The V gene's germline CDR1 is SGHRS and CDR2 YFSETQ.

The sequence came from a woman aged 50 to 60 with Graves' ophthalmopathy. Material for sequencing was blood. The V and J genes are TRBV5-1 and TRBJ2-2, with D possibly matching TRBD2 (5 bases). The CDR3 loop reads CASSLDLATGELFF. CDR3 in DNA: TGCGCCAGCAGCTTGGACCTAGCCACCGGGGAGCTGTTTTTT.